A single sample is the source of the 28 T cell receptor beta chains below, sequenced in a study of blood T cell repertoires in COVID-19. Clones were read by immunoSEQ multiplex PCR, and TCRdb kept only the in-frame ones, dropping some. Among 310,000 or so clones listed, almost 90% were seen once. The sequenced material came from peripheral blood. Receptor source: a woman in her twenties or thirties with COVID-19, enrolled during active disease.

This chain connects TRBV28 to TRBJ2-2; TRBD2 agrees at 10 bases. Germline CDR1 is MDHEN and CDR2 is SYDVKM. The CDR3 consists of 16 residues. The V segment lost 2 bases and the J segment 6 bases; nucleotides outside the gene matches: 6. CDR3 sequence (DNA): TGTGCCAGCAGTTTAACAGCGGGAGGGCCCTCCGGGGAGCTGTTTTTT. This encodes CASSLTAGGPSGELFF.

This chain joins TRBV7-9 and TRBJ1-1; D is perhaps TRBD1 (5 bases). The ends were cut back, 3 bases at V and 4 bases at J, with 9 bases in the middle. Germline V CDR1 and CDR2: SEHNR, FQNEAQ (reference sequence). The CDR3 extends over 13 amino acids. This CDR3 reads CASSFVGVTEAFF. CDR3 DNA sequence: TGTGCCAGCAGCTTCGTAGGGGTCACTGAAGCTTTCTTT.

The gene calls are TRBV20-1 and TRBJ2-1; 7 bases agree with TRBD2. With 3 bases clipped from V and 4 bases from J, the junction kept 6 bases outside the gene matches. Germline V CDR1 and CDR2: DFQATT, SNEGSKA (reference sequence). CDR3 size: 14 residues. The CDR3 loop is CSASHSGLYNEQFF. The DNA of the CDR3 is TGCAGTGCTAGTCATAGCGGGCTTTACAATGAGCAGTTCTTC.

This chain uses TRBV6-1 with TRBJ1-1; D remains ambiguous. CDR1 and CDR2 from the germline V gene are MNHNS and SASEGT. Trimming took 2 bases from V and 7 from J, leaving 5 bases between them. The CDR3 length is 11 residues. Written as DNA, the CDR3 is TGTGCCAGCAGTGAACCCTTTGAAGCTTTCTTT. Its protein is CASSEPFEAFF.

This clone was recorded only once. V gene TRBV7-2 combines with J gene TRBJ1-4; 8 nucleotides align to TRBD1. V lost 6 bases and J lost 0; bases outside the gene matches: 9. This CDR3 region has 17 residues. Germline CDR1 and CDR2: SGHTA and FQGNSA. The CDR3 DNA follows: TGTGCCAGCAGTCGCCAGGGGGCGTCGGCAACTAATGAAAAACTGTTTTTT. Its protein product is CASSRQGASATNEKLFF.

This chain links TRBV7-8 with TRBJ1-4, with D possibly matching TRBD1 (6 bases). Germline V gene lookup returns CDR1 SGHVS and CDR2 FQNEAQ. V lost 0 bases to trimming and J lost 5 bases, with 10 bases between them. The CDR3 is 15 amino acids. The CDR3 DNA sequence: TGTGCCAGCAGCTTAGCGATACAGGGCAATGAAAAACTGTTTTTT. This gives the protein CASSLAIQGNEKLFF.

The J gene is TRBJ2-3, the V gene TRBV28; D is perhaps TRBD2 (6 bases). CDR1 is MDHEN, CDR2 SYDVKM, per germline. The CDR3 runs to 15 residues. V was clipped by 2 bases and J by 0 bases, with 9 bases between them. The CDR3 DNA is TGTGCCAGCAGTTTAGGGAGCGGGAGCACAGATACGCAGTATTTT. Its translation: CASSLGSGSTDTQYF.

The chain joins TRBV6-6 to TRBJ1-5; 8 nucleotides line up with TRBD1. Germline trimming cut 5 bases from V and 5 bases from J; bases unmatched to any gene: 5. There are 14 residues in the CDR3. Germline CDR1 is MNHNY and CDR2 is SVGAGI (reference sequence). CDR3 sequence (DNA): TGTGCCAGCAGTGGACAGGGTAGGGATCAGCCCCAGCATTTT. Encoded protein: CASSGQGRDQPQHF.

V and J are TRBV4-1 and TRBJ1-3; D is perhaps TRBD1 (5 bases). Trimming pared 6 bases from V and 2 bases from J, leaving 14 bases between. CDR3 size: 15 residues. The germline V gene encodes CDR1 MGHRA and CDR2 YSYEKL. CDR3 sequence reads: CASSQQHRTGNTIYF. Written as DNA, the CDR3 is TGCGCCAGCAGTCAACAACACAGGACTGGAAACACCATATATTTT.

The V call is TRBV7-2, the J call TRBJ2-1; 8 nucleotides agree with TRBD2. The CDR3 sequence is 15 residues long. The V segment lost 3 bases and the J segment 8 bases; nucleotides outside the gene matches: 9. Germline V gene sequence: CDR1 SGHTA, CDR2 FQGNSA. CDR3 amino acids: CASSFQAGEAYEQFF. DNA for the CDR3: TGTGCCAGCAGCTTTCAAGCGGGAGAGGCATATGAGCAGTTCTTC.

The chain is built from TRBV3-1 (or the pseudogene TRBV3-2) and TRBJ2-7; perhaps TRBD2 as D (6 bases). The CDR3 contains 14 residues. The V and J ends lost 1 base and 3 bases respectively, with 10 bases between them. Per the germline V gene, CDR1 is LGHDT and CDR2 is YNNKEL (reference sequence). CDR3 sequence reads: CASSQVPGLYEQYF. The CDR3 nucleotides are TGTGCCAGCAGCCAAGTACCGGGACTCTACGAGCAGTACTTC.

The rearrangement uses TRBV30 and TRBJ1-3; tentatively, D is TRBD1 (5 bases). The V end lost 2 bases, the J end lost 5 bases, and 16 bases lay between the germline ends. The germline gives CDR1 GTSNPN, CDR2 SVGIG (reference sequence). The CDR3 consists of 15 residues. The DNA for the CDR3 is TGTGCCTGGAGTTTCGGGGGAAGCTATAGAAACACCATATATTTT. As protein: CAWSFGGSYRNTIYF.

V is TRBV21-1 and J is TRBJ2-4; no check of the table's D call, TRBD1, against the DNA was made. TRBV21-1 is designated a pseudogene. There are 15 residues in the CDR3. CDR3 nucleotides: TGTGCCAGCAGTCGAAGGGGGCGAGCCAAAAACATTCAGTACTTC. Amino acid sequence: CASSRRGRAKNIQYF.

This clone appeared a few times. This sequence joins TRBV7-9 and TRBJ2-7; 7 bases are shared with TRBD1. This CDR3 contains 14 residues. After removal of 4 bases from V and 0 bases from J, the junction contained 3 bases not matched to a gene. Germline loops: CDR1 SEHNR, CDR2 FQNEAQ (reference sequence). The CDR3 DNA is TGTGCCAGCAGCTCTACAGGGGCCTCCTACGAGCAGTACTTC. This sequence encodes CASSSTGASYEQYF.

This rearrangement joins TRBV24-1 to TRBJ2-7; 8 bases agree with TRBD1. J was trimmed by 2 bases and V by 2 bases; bases with no gene match: 7. The CDR3 runs 16 residues. From germline, CDR1 is KGHDR and CDR2 SFDVKD. CDR3 protein: CATSDSRTGKTYEQYF. In nucleotides, the CDR3 is TGTGCCACCAGTGATTCCAGGACAGGGAAGACCTACGAGCAGTACTTC.

V is TRBV19 and J is TRBJ1-5; 11 nucleotides align to TRBD1. Germline values: CDR1 LNHDA, CDR2 SQIVND (reference sequence). The CDR3 runs 17 residues. J was trimmed by 6 bases and V by 6 bases; bases with no gene match: 13. The CDR3 sequence is CASREGQGALEGQPQHF. The CDR3 nucleotides are TGTGCCAGTAGGGAAGGACAGGGGGCACTCGAAGGTCAGCCCCAGCATTTT.

The chain employs TRBV2 and TRBJ1-6, with D possibly TRBD1 on 6 matching bases. The V end was cut by 4 bases, the J end by 9 bases, with 13 bases between. There are 14 residues in the CDR3. The germline V gene has CDR1 SNHLY and CDR2 FYNNEI. CDR3 bases: TGTGCCAGCAGTGCTGGGGGGGCGCTTTCACCCCTCCACTTT. It encodes CASSAGGALSPLHF.

In its sample, this clone was seen a few times. The rearrangement links TRBV29-1 to TRBJ1-2, with TRBD1 matching over 9 bases. This CDR3 spans 13 amino acids. Trimming at V came to 6 bases and at J to 6 bases, leaving 8 bases not matched to a gene. Germline assignment: CDR1 SQVTM and CDR2 ANQGSEA. The CDR3 reads CSVKKGQGNGYTF. The CDR3 nucleotides read TGCAGCGTCAAAAAGGGACAGGGAAATGGCTACACCTTC. Full variable domain (rest looked up from reference TRBV29-1 and TRBJ1-2): SAVISQKPSRDICQRGTSLTIQCQVDSQVTMMFWYRQQPGQSLTLIATANQGSEATYESGFVIDKFPISRPNLTFSTLTVSNMSPEDSSIYLCSVKKGQGNGYTFGSGTRLTVV.

The chain couples TRBV7-3 to TRBJ1-1; D is unresolved. Germline V lookup: CDR1 SGHTA, CDR2 FQGTGA. V gave up 5 bases and J gave up 6 bases, with 16 bases separating them. The CDR3 totals 14 residues. DNA of the CDR3: TGTGCCAGCAGCGGGAACCGGGAAGCCTCTGAAGCTTTCTTT. Translation: CASSGNREASEAFF.

V is TRBV19 and J is TRBJ2-7; the match to TRBD1 covers 9 bases. Trimming removed 3 bases from V and 4 bases from J; junction bases left unmatched: 7. This CDR3 region has 15 residues. Germline V gene lookup returns CDR1 LNHDA and CDR2 SQIVND (reference sequence). The CDR3 nucleotides are TGTGCCAGTAGTATTCCCGGACAGGGGAAGTACGAGCAGTACTTC. Protein sequence: CASSIPGQGKYEQYF.

A single count supports this clone. This chain joins TRBV7-2 and TRBJ2-3; no clear D gene. Trimming removed 0 bases at V and 5 bases at J, with 3 bases between. This CDR3 is built from 12 residues. Germline CDR1 reads SGHTA; CDR2 reads FQGNSA. This CDR3 reads CASSLALDTQYF. The CDR3 DNA reads as TGTGCCAGCAGCTTAGCACTAGATACGCAGTATTTT. Using reference TRBV7-2 and TRBJ2-3 for the parts outside the CDR3, the full variable domain is GAGVSQSPSNKVTEKGKDVELRCDPISGHTALYWYRQSLGQGLEFLIYFQGNSAPDKSGLPSDRFSAERTGGSVSTLTIQRTQQEDSAVYLCASSLALDTQYFGPGTRLTVL.

The chain couples TRBV4-2 to TRBJ2-7; 9 bases are a match to TRBD2. With 3 bases clipped from V and 1 base from J, the junction kept 4 bases outside the gene matches. The germline gives CDR1 LGHNA, CDR2 YNFKEQ. The CDR3 sequence is 15 residues long. In DNA, the CDR3 is TGTGCCAGCAGCCACGCGGGAGGGAGGTCCTACGAGCAGTACTTC. Its translation: CASSHAGGRSYEQYF.

J is TRBJ1-3 and V is TRBV28; D is unresolved. This CDR3 has 15 residues. With 6 bases removed from V and 0 bases from J, the gap between germline ends came to 12 bases. The germline CDR1 and CDR2 sequences are MDHEN and SYDVKM. The CDR3 here is CASRPRSLSGNTIYF. The CDR3 DNA reads as TGTGCCAGCAGGCCCCGGTCCCTCTCTGGAAACACCATATATTTT.

V gene TRBV12-5 combines with J gene TRBJ2-2, with 10 nucleotides matching TRBD2. J was trimmed by 2 bases and V by 2 bases; bases with no gene match: 14. The CDR3 sequence is 20 residues long. CDR1 is LGHNT, CDR2 FRNRAP, per germline. CDR3 nucleotide sequence: TGTGCTAGTGGTTTGTGGGTCACGGGTAGCGGGAGGTCCAACACCGGGGAGCTGTTTTTT. Its translation is CASGLWVTGSGRSNTGELFF.

The chain couples TRBV28 to TRBJ2-1; 7 nucleotides match TRBD1. In germline, CDR1 is MDHEN, CDR2 SYDVKM. J lost 12 bases, V lost 6 bases, and 11 bases had no gene match. CDR3 length: 13 amino acids. The CDR3 nucleotides read TGTGCCAGCAGAACTACAGGGGTCACCGGGCAGTTCTTC. Its protein is CASRTTGVTGQFF.

The chain is built from TRBV18 and TRBJ2-3; perhaps TRBD2 as D (6 bases). V lost 6 bases and J 2 bases, leaving 12 bases between the germline ends. Germline CDR1 reads KGHSH; CDR2 reads LQKENI. The CDR3 consists of 14 residues. The CDR3 DNA follows: TGTGCCAGCTCGAGGGACTGGGCCACAGATACGCAGTATTTT. This gives the protein CASSRDWATDTQYF.

The chain is built from TRBV9 and TRBJ2-1, with D perhaps TRBD1 (5 bases). There are 15 residues in the CDR3. The germline CDR1 and CDR2 sequences are SGDLS and YYNGEE. The V end lost 3 bases, the J end lost 0 bases, and 10 bases lay between the germline ends. The CDR3 nucleotides read TGTGCCAGCAGCGAGGGGCATATCTCCTACAATGAGCAGTTCTTC. This translates into CASSEGHISYNEQFF.

The rearrangement links TRBV27 to TRBJ2-3; D is tentatively TRBD1 or TRBD2 (10 bases each). Germline-derived CDR1 and CDR2 are MNHEY and SMNVEV (reference sequence). The CDR3 has 22 residues. Trimming took 4 bases from V and 1 from J, leaving 33 bases between them. For the CDR3, the DNA is TGTGCCAGCAGTTCTCGACCGGGACAGGGGTTTACTAGCGGGACGGGCACAGATACGCAGTATTTT. This gives the protein CASSSRPGQGFTSGTGTDTQYF.